This T cell receptor beta chain was captured in a study of CD8 T cells in ankylosing spondylitis. Findings and caveats of the study: Blood of patients with ankylosing spondylitis appeared to be characterized by a TCR beta motif of eight or nine highly homologous variants. There was reportedly significant enrichment of clones that were disease-linked in matched ankylosing spondylitis synovial fluid.

MiXCR was run by TCRdb on the 5' RACE reads, yielding one entry per CDR3 protein. The sample comprises 450,000 to 550,000 distinct CDR3 sequences, roughly 5.3% of which are singletons, and around 3.5% rests with the top ten. V dropped 0 bases and J dropped 15; count of bases not matched to a gene: 15. The CDR3 has 16 amino acids. In germline, CDR1 is SGHKS, CDR2 YYEKEE (reference sequence). This clonotype was picked up a small number of times. The antigen is unknown. J is TRBJ2-1 and V is TRBV5-5; 10 nucleotides line up with TRBD2. The clonotype was recovered from a male donor with ankylosing spondylitis. Sequencing was done on a sample of blood, either unsorted or a sorted T cell fraction (not recorded which). DNA for the CDR3: TGTGCCAGCAGCTTGGTGGGTGGTAGCGGGAGGATCCTCCCGTTCTTC. It specifies CASSLVGGSGRILPFF.